This T cell receptor (beta chain) originates from a study of identical twins. Points from the study as a whole: Where out-of-frame alpha sequences were twin-shared, they showed excess low generation probability. Less excess twin sharing appeared in beta out-of-frame sequences. The models systematically underestimated how much out-of-frame TCR alpha was shared in monozygotic twins.

Unique molecular identifiers were present on the cDNA, and a universal primer site came from template switching. MiXCR was run by TCRdb on the 5' RACE reads, yielding one entry per CDR3 protein. Among 1,800,000 or so distinct CDR3 sequences listed, under 35% were seen once. Trimming cost V 5 bases and J 3 bases, with 8 bases left between them. Germline values: CDR1 MGHDK, CDR2 SYGVNS. This CDR3 comprises 12 residues. The sample holds many counts of this clonotype. Its antigen is currently unknown. The receptor comes from a newborn girl in good health. This chain links TRBV25-1 with TRBJ2-7; no clear D. The sample was cord blood. The CDR3 loop reads CASSKQSYEQYF. In nucleotides, the CDR3 is TGTGCCAGCAGTAAACAGAGCTACGAGCAGTACTTC.